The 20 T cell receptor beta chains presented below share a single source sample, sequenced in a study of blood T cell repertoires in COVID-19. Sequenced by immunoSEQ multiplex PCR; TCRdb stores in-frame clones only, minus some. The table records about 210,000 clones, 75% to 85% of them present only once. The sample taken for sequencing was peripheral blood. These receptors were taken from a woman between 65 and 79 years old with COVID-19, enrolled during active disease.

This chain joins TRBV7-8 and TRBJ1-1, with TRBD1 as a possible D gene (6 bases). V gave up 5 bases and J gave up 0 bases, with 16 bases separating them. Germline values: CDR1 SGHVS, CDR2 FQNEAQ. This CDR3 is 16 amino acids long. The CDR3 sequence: CASSRNYRVMNTEAFF. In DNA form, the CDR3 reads TGTGCCAGCAGCCGGAATTACAGGGTAATGAACACTGAAGCTTTCTTT.

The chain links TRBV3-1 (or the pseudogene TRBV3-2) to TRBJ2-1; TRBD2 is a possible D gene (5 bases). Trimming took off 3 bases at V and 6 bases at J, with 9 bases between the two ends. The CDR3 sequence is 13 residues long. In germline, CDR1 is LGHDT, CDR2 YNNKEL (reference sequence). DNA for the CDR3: TGTGCCAGCAGCCATAGCCGGGGCAATGAGCAGTTCTTC. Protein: CASSHSRGNEQFF.

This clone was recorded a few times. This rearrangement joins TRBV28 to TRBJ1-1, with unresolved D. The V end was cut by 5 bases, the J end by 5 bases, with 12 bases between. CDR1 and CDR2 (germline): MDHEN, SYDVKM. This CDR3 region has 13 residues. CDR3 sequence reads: CASSPAYRTEAFF. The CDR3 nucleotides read TGTGCCAGCAGTCCCGCCTACAGAACTGAAGCTTTCTTT.

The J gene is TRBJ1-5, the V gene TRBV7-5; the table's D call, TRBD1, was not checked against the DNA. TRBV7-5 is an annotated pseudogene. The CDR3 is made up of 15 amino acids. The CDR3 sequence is CARSDGQASNQPQHF. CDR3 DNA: TGTGCCAGAAGCGATGGACAGGCTAGCAATCAGCCCCAGCATTTT.

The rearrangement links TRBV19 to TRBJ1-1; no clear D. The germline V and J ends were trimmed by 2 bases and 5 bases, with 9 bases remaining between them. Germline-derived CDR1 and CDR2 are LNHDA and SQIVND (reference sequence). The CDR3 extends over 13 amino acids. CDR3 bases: TGTGCCAGTAGTATAACATCGTTTACTGAAGCTTTCTTT. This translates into CASSITSFTEAFF.

The CDR3 region has the DNA TGTGCCAGCAGCTCAGGGGAGACCCAGTACTTC. It specifies CASSSGETQYF. The chain carries TRBV7-2 and TRBJ2-5; D is perhaps TRBD1 (5 bases). CDR3 length: 11 residues. V was cut by 4 bases and J by 5 bases, with 5 bases left in between. Looked up from germline, CDR1 is SGHTA and CDR2 is FQGNSA.

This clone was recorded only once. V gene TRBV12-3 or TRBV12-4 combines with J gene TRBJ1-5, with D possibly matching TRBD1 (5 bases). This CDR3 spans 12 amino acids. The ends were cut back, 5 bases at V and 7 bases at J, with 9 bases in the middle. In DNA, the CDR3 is TGTGCCAGCAGTCTTCCAGGGCAGCCCCAGCATTTT. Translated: CASSLPGQPQHF.

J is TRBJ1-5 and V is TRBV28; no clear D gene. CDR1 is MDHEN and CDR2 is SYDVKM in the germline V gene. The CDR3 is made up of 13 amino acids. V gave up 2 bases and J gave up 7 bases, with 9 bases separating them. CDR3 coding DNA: TGTGCCAGCAGTTTAGGTGAGTGGCAGCCCCAGCATTTT. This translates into CASSLGEWQPQHF. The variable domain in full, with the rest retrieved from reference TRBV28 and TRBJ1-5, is DVKVTQSSRYLVKRTGEKVFLECVQDMDHENMFWYRQDPGLGLRLIYFSYDVKMKEKGDIPEGYSVSREKKERFSLILESASTNQTSMYLCASSLGEWQPQHFGDGTRLSIL.

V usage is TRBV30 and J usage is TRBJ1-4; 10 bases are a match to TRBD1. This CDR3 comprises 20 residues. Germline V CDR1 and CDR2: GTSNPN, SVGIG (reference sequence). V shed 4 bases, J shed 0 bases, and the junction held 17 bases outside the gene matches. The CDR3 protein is CAWTRKRGPGTGATNEKLFF. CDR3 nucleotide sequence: TGTGCCTGGACCCGTAAACGTGGTCCCGGGACAGGGGCAACTAATGAAAAACTGTTTTTT.

CDR3 in amino acids: CASSYRGGSPEAFF. The DNA of the CDR3 is TGTGCCAGCAGTTACCGCGGGGGGTCCCCTGAAGCTTTCTTT. The chain recombines TRBV6-2 or TRBV6-3 with TRBJ1-1; TRBD1 might be the D (5 bases). V dropped 2 bases and J dropped 6 bases, with 13 bases sitting between them. This CDR3 is 14 amino acids long. CDR1 is MNHEY and CDR2 is SVGEGT in the germline V gene.

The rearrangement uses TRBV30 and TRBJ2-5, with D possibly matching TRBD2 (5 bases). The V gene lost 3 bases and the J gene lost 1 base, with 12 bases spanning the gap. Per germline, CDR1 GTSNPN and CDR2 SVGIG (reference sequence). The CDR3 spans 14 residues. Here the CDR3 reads CAWRVPGVQETQYF. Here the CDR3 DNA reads TGTGCCTGGAGGGTGCCCGGGGTCCAAGAGACCCAGTACTTC.

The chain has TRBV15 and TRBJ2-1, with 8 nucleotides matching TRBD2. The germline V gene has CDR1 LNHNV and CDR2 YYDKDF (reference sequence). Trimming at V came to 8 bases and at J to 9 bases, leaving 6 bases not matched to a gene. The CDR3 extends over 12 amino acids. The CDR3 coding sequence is TGTGCCACCTTTCCGGGGGGGAGTGAGCAGTTCTTC. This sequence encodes CATFPGGSEQFF. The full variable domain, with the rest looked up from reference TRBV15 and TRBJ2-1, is DAMVIQNPRYQVTQFGKPVTLSCSQTLNHNVMYWYQQKSSQAPKLLFHYYDKDFNNEADTPDNFQSRRPNTSFCFLDIRSPGLGDTAMYLCATFPGGSEQFFGPGTRLTVL.

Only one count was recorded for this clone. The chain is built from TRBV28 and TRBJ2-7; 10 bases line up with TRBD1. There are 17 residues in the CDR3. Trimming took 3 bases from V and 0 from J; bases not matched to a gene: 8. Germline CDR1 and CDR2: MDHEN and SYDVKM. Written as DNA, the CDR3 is TGTGCCAGCAGTTTGAAACCGGGACAGGGGAGCTCCTACGAGCAGTACTTC. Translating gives CASSLKPGQGSSYEQYF.

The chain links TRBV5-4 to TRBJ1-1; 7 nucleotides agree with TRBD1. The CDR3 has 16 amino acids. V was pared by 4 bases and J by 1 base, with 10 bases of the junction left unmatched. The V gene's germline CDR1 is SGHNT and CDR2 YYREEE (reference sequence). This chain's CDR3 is CASSPARGQKNTEAFF. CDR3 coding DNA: TGTGCCAGCAGCCCGGCCAGGGGACAGAAGAACACTGAAGCTTTCTTT.

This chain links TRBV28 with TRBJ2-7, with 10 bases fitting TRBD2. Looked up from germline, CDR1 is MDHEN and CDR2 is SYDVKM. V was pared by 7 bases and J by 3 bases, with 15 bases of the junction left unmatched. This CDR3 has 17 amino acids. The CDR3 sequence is CASTPGGSSGRFYEQYF. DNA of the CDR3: TGTGCCAGCACGCCAGGGGGGTCTAGCGGGAGATTCTACGAGCAGTACTTC.

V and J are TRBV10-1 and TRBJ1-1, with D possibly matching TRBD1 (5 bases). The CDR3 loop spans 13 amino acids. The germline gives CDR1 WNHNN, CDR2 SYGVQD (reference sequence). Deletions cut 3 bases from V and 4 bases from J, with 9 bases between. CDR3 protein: CASSDGGSTEAFF. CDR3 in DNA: TGCGCCAGCAGTGATGGGGGGAGCACTGAAGCTTTCTTT.

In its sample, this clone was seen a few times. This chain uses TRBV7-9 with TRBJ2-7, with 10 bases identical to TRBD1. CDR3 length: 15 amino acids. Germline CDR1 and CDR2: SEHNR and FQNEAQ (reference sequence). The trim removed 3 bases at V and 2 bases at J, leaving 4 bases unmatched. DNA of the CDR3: TGTGCCAGCAGCTTGGGACAGGGGAAAACCTACGAGCAGTACTTC. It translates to CASSLGQGKTYEQYF.

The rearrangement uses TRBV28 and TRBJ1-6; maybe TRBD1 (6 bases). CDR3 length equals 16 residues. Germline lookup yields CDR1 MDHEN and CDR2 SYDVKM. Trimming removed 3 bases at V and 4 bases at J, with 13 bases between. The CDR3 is CASSLGGALYNSPLHF. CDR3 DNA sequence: TGTGCCAGCAGTTTGGGGGGGGCACTTTATAATTCACCCCTCCACTTT. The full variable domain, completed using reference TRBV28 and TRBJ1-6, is DVKVTQSSRYLVKRTGEKVFLECVQDMDHENMFWYRQDPGLGLRLIYFSYDVKMKEKGDIPEGYSVSREKKERFSLILESASTNQTSMYLCASSLGGALYNSPLHFGNGTRLTVT.

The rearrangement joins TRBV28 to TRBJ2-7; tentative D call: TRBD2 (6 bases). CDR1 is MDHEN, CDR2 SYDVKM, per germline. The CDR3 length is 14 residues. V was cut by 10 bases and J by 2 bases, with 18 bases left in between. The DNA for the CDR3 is TGTGCCATCACCTCCGGGACTGGGGCCTACGAGCAGTACTTC. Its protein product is CAITSGTGAYEQYF.

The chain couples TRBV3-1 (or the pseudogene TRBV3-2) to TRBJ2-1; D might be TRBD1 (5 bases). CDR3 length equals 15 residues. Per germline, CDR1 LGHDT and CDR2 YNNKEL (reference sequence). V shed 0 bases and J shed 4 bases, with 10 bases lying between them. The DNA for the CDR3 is TGTGCCAGCAGCCAAGATCAGGGCGAGTACAATGAGCAGTTCTTC. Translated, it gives CASSQDQGEYNEQFF.